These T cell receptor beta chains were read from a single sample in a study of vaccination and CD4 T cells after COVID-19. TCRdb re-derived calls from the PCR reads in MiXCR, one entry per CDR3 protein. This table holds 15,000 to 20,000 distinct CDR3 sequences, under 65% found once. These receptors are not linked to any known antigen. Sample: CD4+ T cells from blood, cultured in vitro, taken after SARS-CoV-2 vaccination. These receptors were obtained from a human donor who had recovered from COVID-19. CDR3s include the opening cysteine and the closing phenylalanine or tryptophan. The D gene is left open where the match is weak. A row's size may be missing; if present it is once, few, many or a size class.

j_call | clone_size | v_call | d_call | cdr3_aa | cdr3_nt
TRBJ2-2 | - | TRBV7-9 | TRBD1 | CASRPAGTGASGELFF | TGTGCCAGCAGGCCAGCCGGGACAGGGGCTTCCGGGGAGCTGTTTTTT
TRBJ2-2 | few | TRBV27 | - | CASSTPGKSGELFF | TGTGCCAGCAGTACACCGGGAAAATCCGGGGAGCTGTTTTTT
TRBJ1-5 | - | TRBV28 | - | CASRERRTDSNQPQHF | TGTGCCAGTCGAGAACGTCGGACGGATAGCAATCAGCCCCAGCATTTT
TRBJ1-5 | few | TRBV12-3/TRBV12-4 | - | CASSFSGSSNQPQHF | TGTGCCAGCAGTTTCTCCGGGAGTAGCAATCAGCCCCAGCATTTT
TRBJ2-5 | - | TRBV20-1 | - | CSAPITSPGQETQYF | TGCAGTGCCCCCATTACTAGCCCTGGCCAAGAGACCCAGTACTTC
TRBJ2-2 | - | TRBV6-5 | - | CASSYSRTGELFF | TGTGCCAGCAGTTACTCGAGGACCGGGGAGCTGTTTTTT
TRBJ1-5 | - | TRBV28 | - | CASSFRGLGQPQHF | TGTGCCAGCAGTTTTAGGGGGTTGGGTCAGCCCCAGCATTTT
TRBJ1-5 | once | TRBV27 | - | CASSLYGQPQHF | TGTGCCAGCAGTTTATACGGTCAGCCCCAGCATTTT
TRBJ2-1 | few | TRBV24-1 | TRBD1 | CATSDRTGTNNEQFF | TGTGCCACCAGTGACAGGACAGGGACAAACAATGAGCAGTTCTTC
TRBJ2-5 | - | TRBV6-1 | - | CASSSSGEGKETQYF | TGTGCCAGCAGTAGTTCCGGTGAGGGAAAAGAGACCCAGTACTTC
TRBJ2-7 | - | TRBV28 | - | CASSRNDGVGEEQYF | TGTGCCAGCAGCCGGAATGACGGGGTAGGAGAGGAGCAGTACTTC
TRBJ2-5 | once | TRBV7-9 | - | CASSWRGQLETQYF | TGTGCCAGCAGCTGGCGGGGACAGCTAGAGACCCAGTACTTC
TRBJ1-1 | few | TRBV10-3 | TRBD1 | CAIRSTGRGTEAFF | TGTGCCATCAGATCGACAGGGAGGGGAACTGAAGCTTTCTTT
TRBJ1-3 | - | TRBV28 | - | CASYSPPGENTIYF | TGTGCCAGCTATAGTCCTCCAGGGGAGAACACCATATATTTT
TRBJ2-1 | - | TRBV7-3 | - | CASSLTLAETYNEQFF | TGTGCCAGCAGCCTAACCTTAGCGGAGACCTACAATGAGCAGTTCTTC
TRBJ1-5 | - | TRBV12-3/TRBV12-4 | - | CASRESGGNQPQHF | TGTGCCAGCAGAGAGTCAGGGGGCAATCAGCCCCAGCATTTT
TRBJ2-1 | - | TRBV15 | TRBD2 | CATSRDSSGRRYNEQFF | TGTGCCACCAGCAGAGATAGTAGCGGGAGACGTTACAATGAGCAGTTCTTC
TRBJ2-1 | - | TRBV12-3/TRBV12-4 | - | CASSSRLENNEQFF | TGTGCCAGCAGTTCCCGCCTGGAGAACAATGAGCAGTTCTTC
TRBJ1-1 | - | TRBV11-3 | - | CASSLGHGPRTEAFF | TGTGCCAGCAGCTTAGGGCACGGGCCTAGGACTGAAGCTTTCTTT
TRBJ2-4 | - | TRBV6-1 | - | CASSGEAKNIQYF | TGTGCCAGCAGTGGGGAGGCCAAAAACATTCAGTACTTC
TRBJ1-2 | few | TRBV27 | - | CASSRTREAGYTF | TGTGCCAGCAGCAGGACCCGGGAAGCGGGCTACACCTTC
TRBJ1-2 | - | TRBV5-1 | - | CASSPPGWGGYTF | TGCGCCAGCAGCCCCCCCGGATGGGGTGGCTACACCTTC
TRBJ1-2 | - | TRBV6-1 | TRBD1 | CASRPNRGLGYGYTF | TGTGCCAGTCGTCCCAACAGGGGGTTGGGCTATGGCTACACCTTC
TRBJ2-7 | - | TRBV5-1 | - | CASSLGSVEYEQYF | TGCGCCAGCAGCTTGGGCAGCGTAGAATACGAGCAGTACTTC
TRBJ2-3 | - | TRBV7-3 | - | CASSYPRGLQYF | TGTGCCAGCAGCTATCCCCGAGGTTTGCAGTATTTT
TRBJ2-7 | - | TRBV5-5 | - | CASSPQGDSYEQYF | TGTGCCAGCAGCCCGCAGGGCGACTCCTACGAGCAGTACTTC
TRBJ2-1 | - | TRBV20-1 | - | CSPLGPRANEQFF | TGCAGCCCCCTGGGTCCCCGCGCTAATGAGCAGTTCTTC
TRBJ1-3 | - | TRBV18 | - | CASSPQQGNTIYF | TGTGCCAGCTCACCACAACAGGGAAACACCATATATTTT
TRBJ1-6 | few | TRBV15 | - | CATSSEGRGSPLHF | TGTGCCACCAGCAGTGAGGGACGAGGATCACCCCTCCACTTT
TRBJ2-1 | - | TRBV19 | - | CASSIPQGTYNEQFF | TGTGCCAGTAGTATCCCCCAGGGAACCTACAATGAGCAGTTCTTC
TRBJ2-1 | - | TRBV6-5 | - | CASSYRASENEQFF | TGTGCCAGCAGTTATCGGGCTAGCGAAAATGAGCAGTTCTTC
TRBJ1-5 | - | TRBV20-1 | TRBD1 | CSATSGGQRNQPQHF | TGCAGTGCTACATCCGGGGGACAGAGAAATCAGCCCCAGCATTTT
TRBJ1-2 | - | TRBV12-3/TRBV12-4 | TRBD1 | CASSLRQGGGYTF | TGTGCCAGCAGTTTGAGACAGGGGGGTGGCTACACCTTC
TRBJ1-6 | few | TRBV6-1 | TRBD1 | CASSAKPGQNSPLHF | TGTGCCAGCAGTGCAAAGCCGGGACAGAATTCACCCCTCCACTTT
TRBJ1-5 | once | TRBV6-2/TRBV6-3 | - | CASSYSSGSGNQPQHF | TGTGCCAGCAGTTACTCGTCCGGGTCCGGGAATCAGCCCCAGCATTTT
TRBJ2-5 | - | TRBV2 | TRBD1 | CASSKGTGEETQYF | TGTGCCAGCAGTAAAGGGACAGGGGAAGAGACCCAGTACTTC
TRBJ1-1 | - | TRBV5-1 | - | CASSLATANTEAFF | TGCGCCAGCAGCTTGGCCACAGCGAACACTGAAGCTTTCTTT
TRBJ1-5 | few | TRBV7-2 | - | CASSPQGSNQPQHF | TGTGCCAGCAGCCCCCAGGGTAGCAATCAGCCCCAGCATTTT
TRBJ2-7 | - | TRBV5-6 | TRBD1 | CASRRQGRNEQYF | TGTGCCAGCAGAAGACAGGGGAGGAACGAGCAGTACTTC
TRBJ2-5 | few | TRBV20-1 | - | CSARGQGVYQETQYF | TGCAGTGCTAGAGGGCAAGGGGTTTATCAAGAGACCCAGTACTTC
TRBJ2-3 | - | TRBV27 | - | CASGSTDTQYF | TGTGCCAGCGGGTCCACAGATACGCAGTATTTT
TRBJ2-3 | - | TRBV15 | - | CATSRDPSFGGTDTQYF | TGTGCCACCAGCAGAGATCCGTCATTCGGGGGCACAGATACGCAGTATTTT